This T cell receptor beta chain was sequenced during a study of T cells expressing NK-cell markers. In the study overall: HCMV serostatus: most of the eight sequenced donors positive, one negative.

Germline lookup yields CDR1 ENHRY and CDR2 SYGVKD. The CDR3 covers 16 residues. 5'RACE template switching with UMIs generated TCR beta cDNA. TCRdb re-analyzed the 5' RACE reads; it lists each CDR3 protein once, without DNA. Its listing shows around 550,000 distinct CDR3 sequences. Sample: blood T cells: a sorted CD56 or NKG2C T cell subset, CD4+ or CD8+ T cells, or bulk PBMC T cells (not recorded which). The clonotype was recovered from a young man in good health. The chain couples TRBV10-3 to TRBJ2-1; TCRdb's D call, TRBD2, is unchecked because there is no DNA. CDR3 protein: CAISDMTSGRRNEQFF.